The TCR beta chain under discussion was sequenced for a study of memory CD4+ T cells and cytomegalovirus serostatus. In germline, CDR1 is SGDLS, CDR2 YYNGEE. CDR3 length equals 12 residues. Trimming removed 3 bases from V and 6 bases from J, with 10 bases in between. Assay: immunoSEQ multiplex PCR; the TCRdb copy retains only in-frame clones and omits some. The data contain tens of thousands of clones, more than 60% of them seen just once; the ten biggest clones take up about 0.8%. The sort gate was single viable CD3+CD4+CD8-CD45RO+ cells for memory CD4+ T cells. The sequence came from an adult in good health and CMV-seronegative. Sequenced sample: memory CD4+ T cells from blood. The rearrangement joins TRBV9 to TRBJ2-7; no definite D call. The CDR3 bases are TGTGCCAGCAGCGCGACCCTGGGCGAGCAGTACTTC. As protein: CASSATLGEQYF.